Detailed here is one T cell receptor beta chain. Its antigen remains unidentified. These data originate in a study of graft-versus-host responses after intestinal transplantation. Study information: Anti-thymocyte globulin induction was given to all recipients, followed by tacrolimus and steroids for roughly 3 years. The study's findings and limits: Individuals who had graft-donor T cell macrochimerism had allografts that showed high graft-versus-host to host-versus-graft clonal ratios. GvH clones occurred in recipient marrow; some first appeared in ileum or blood.

The CDR3 is 14 residues long. The germline V gene has CDR1 LNHDA and CDR2 SQIVND (reference sequence). The V end was cut by 1 base, the J end by 4 bases, with 10 bases between. TCRdb's table, derived via immunoSEQ multiplex PCR, lists solely in-frame clones and lacks some. This repertoire shows tens of thousands of clones, 91% found once; its top ten account for over 0.08%. The chain recombines TRBV19 with TRBJ1-2; D is perhaps TRBD1 (5 bases). The TCR comes from a human donor who received an intestinal transplant. The sequences come from unstimulated CD4+ T cells sorted from spleen or lymph node cells, collected before intestinal transplant. CDR3 in DNA: TGTGCCAGTAGTATAGTCGGGACTCCCTATGGCTACACCTTC. Residues: CASSIVGTPYGYTF.